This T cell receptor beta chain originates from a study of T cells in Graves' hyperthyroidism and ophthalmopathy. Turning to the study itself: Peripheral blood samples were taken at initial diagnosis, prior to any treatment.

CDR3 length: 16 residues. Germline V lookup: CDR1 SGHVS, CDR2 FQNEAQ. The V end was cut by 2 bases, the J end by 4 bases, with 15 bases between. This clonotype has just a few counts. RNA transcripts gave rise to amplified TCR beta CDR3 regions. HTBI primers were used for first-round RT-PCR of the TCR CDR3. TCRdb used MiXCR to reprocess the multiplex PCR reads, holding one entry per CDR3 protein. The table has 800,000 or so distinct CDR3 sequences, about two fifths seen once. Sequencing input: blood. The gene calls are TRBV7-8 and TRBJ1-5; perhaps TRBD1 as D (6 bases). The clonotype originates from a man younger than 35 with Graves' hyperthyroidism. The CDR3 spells CASSLTTGSGNQPQHF. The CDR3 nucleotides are TGTGCCAGCAGCTTAACCACAGGGAGTGGTAATCAGCCCCAGCATTTT.